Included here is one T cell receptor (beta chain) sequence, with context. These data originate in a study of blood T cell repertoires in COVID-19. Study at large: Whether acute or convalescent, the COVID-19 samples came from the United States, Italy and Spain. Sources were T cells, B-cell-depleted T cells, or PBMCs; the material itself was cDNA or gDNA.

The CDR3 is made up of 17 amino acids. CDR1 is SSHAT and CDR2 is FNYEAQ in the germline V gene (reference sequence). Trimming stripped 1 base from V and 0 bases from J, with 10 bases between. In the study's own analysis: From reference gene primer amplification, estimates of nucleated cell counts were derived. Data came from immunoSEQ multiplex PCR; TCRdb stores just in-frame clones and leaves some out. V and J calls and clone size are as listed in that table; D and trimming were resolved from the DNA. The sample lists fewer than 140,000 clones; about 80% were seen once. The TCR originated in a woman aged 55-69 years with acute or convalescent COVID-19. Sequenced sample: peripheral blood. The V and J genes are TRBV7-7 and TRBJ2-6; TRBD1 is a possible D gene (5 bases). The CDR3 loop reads CASSLGTPVSGANVLTF. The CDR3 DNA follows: TGTGCCAGCAGCTTAGGGACACCGGTCTCTGGGGCCAACGTCCTGACTTTC. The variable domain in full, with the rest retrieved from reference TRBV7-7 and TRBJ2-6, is GAGVSQSPRYKVTKRGQDVTLRCDPISSHATLYWYQQALGQGPEFLTYFNYEAQPDKSGLPSDRFSAERPEGSISTLTIQRTEQRDSAMYRCASSLGTPVSGANVLTFGAGSRLTVL.